This passage covers 9 T cell receptor beta chains from one sample sequenced in a study of identical twins. MiXCR was run by TCRdb on the 5' RACE reads, yielding one entry per CDR3 protein. The data show 640,000 or so distinct CDR3 sequences, with around 6% seen just once and roughly 1.6% held by the top ten. The material sequenced was naive T cells sorted from blood. The source is a man younger than 35 in good health.

This clonotype was seen only a few times. The chain is built from TRBV7-8 and TRBJ1-1; the match to TRBD1 covers 8 bases. J lost 8 bases, V lost 5 bases, and 10 bases had no gene match. The CDR3 extends over 14 amino acids. The V gene's germline CDR1 is SGHVS and CDR2 FQNEAQ. The CDR3 is CASSQDRVPGEAFF. The CDR3 DNA reads TGTGCCAGCAGCCAGGACAGGGTTCCGGGGGAAGCTTTCTTT. Drawing the rest from reference TRBV7-8 and TRBJ1-1, the complete variable domain is GAGVSQSPRYKVAKRGQDVALRCDPISGHVSLFWYQQALGQGPEFLTYFQNEAQLDKSGLPSDRFFAERPEGSVSTLKIQRTQQEDSAVYLCASSQDRVPGEAFFGQGTRLTVV.

This clonotype was counted ten times or more. The J gene is TRBJ1-5, the V gene TRBV6-2 or TRBV6-3, with D possibly TRBD1 on 6 matching bases. V lost 6 bases, J lost 0 bases, and 15 bases lay in between. The CDR3 is 16 amino acids. Germline assignment: CDR1 MNHEY and CDR2 SVGEGT. CDR3 residues: CASSTQGMFSNQPQHF. CDR3 in DNA: TGTGCCAGCAGCACCCAGGGGATGTTTAGCAATCAGCCCCAGCATTTT.

This clonotype was observed at least ten times. The genes are TRBV7-8 and TRBJ2-1; D remains ambiguous. Germline V gives CDR1 SGHVS, CDR2 FQNEAQ. The CDR3 length is 16 residues. Trimming shortened V by 1 base and J by 0 bases, and 10 bases separated the two germline ends. The CDR3 protein is CASSLGQWYSYNEQFF. The CDR3 bases are TGTGCCAGCAGCTTAGGGCAGTGGTACTCCTACAATGAGCAGTTCTTC.

The gene calls are TRBV30 and TRBJ2-7; D possibly corresponds to TRBD2 (5 bases). CDR1 GTSNPN and CDR2 SVGIG come from the germline V gene (reference sequence). The ends were cut back, 4 bases at V and 5 bases at J, with 9 bases in the middle. There are 11 residues in the CDR3. This CDR3 reads CAWKGGDEQYF. DNA of the CDR3: TGTGCCTGGAAAGGAGGTGACGAGCAGTACTTC.

The rearrangement uses TRBV7-3 and TRBJ2-2; the D is unclear. The CDR3 loop spans 16 amino acids. In germline, CDR1 is SGHTA, CDR2 FQGTGA. V dropped 5 bases and J dropped 4 bases, with 17 bases sitting between them. This CDR3 is CASSPSGPGGTGELFF. CDR3 nucleotides: TGTGCCAGCAGCCCGTCGGGCCCCGGCGGCACCGGGGAGCTGTTTTTT.

This clonotype was picked up a small number of times. This chain uses TRBV24-1 with TRBJ2-1; D ambiguous. Germline V gene data show CDR1 as KGHDR and CDR2 as SFDVKD. Trimming stripped 3 bases from V and 0 bases from J, with 14 bases between. This CDR3 spans 17 amino acids. DNA for the CDR3: TGTGCCACCAGTGATCCCGGTGGTGGGGTCTCCTACAATGAGCAGTTCTTC. Amino acid sequence: CATSDPGGGVSYNEQFF.

This clonotype was detected ten times or more. The rearrangement uses TRBV5-1 and TRBJ2-2; 9 bases align to TRBD1. V lost 4 bases to trimming and J lost 9 bases; unmatched junction nucleotides: 7. Germline V lookup: CDR1 SGHRS, CDR2 YFSETQ. This CDR3 comprises 14 residues. The CDR3 bases are TGCGCCAGCAGCACCCAACAGGGGGCCAGGGAGCTGTTTTTT. This gives the protein CASSTQQGARELFF.

In its sample, this clonotype was seen a few times. V and J are TRBV24-1 and TRBJ2-7; 10 bases align to TRBD2. Germline loops: CDR1 KGHDR, CDR2 SFDVKD. J was trimmed by 3 bases and V by 10 bases; bases with no gene match: 5. This CDR3 has 13 amino acids. CDR3 DNA: TGTGCCACAGCTAGCGGGGGAGGCTACGAGCAGTACTTC. It yields the protein CATASGGGYEQYF.

This clonotype was seen repeatedly, ten times or more. V gene TRBV7-9 combines with J gene TRBJ1-2; no reliable D call. The CDR3 runs to 14 residues. The V end lost 5 bases, the J end lost 4 bases, and 14 bases lay between the germline ends. Germline CDR1 is SEHNR and CDR2 is FQNEAQ (reference sequence). CDR3 bases: TGTGCCAGCAGCCCAGTGGTCAGTTCCTATGGCTACACCTTC. Its translation is CASSPVVSSYGYTF.